This entry lists 22 T cell receptor beta chains sequenced from one sample in a study of naive and memory T cell subsets. Their recognized antigens are unknown. The beta constant-region primer was an equimolar mix of two oligonucleotides covering TRBC1 and TRBC2. The ligated cDNA underwent four PCR rounds using SP2 and nested alpha and beta constant-region primers. Using its own MiXCR run on the UMI-ligation and nested PCR reads, TCRdb lists one record per CDR3 protein. Of about 150,000 distinct CDR3 sequences listed, 20% to 25% are singletons. Study results and limitations: Naive repertoires, especially CD8, held a few larger clonotypes, possibly memory cells re-expressing CD45RA.

Sequencing was performed on naive CD4+ T cells from blood. These receptors were obtained from a human donor in good health.

V usage is TRBV5-1 and J usage is TRBJ2-7; 7 bases agree with TRBD2. The length of the CDR3 is 14 residues. V lost 0 bases and J lost 4; bases outside the gene matches: 4. Germline V gene lookup returns CDR1 SGHRS and CDR2 YFSETQ. The CDR3 loop reads CASSLEASGYEQYF. The DNA of the CDR3 is TGCGCCAGCAGCTTGGAGGCTAGCGGATACGAGCAGTACTTC.

The CDR3 bases are TGTGCCAGCGGGCCGACTAGCGGGAGCTACGAGCAGTACTTC. Its translation: CASGPTSGSYEQYF. J is TRBJ2-7 and V is TRBV2, with 12 bases matching TRBD2. In germline, CDR1 is SNHLY, CDR2 FYNNEI. V was clipped by 8 bases and J by 3 bases; unmatched bases: 5. The CDR3 covers 14 residues.

The V call is TRBV20-1, the J call TRBJ2-1; TRBD2 matches 7 bases. Losses at the gene ends were 3 bases for V and 12 bases for J; bases not matched to a gene: 20. Per the germline V gene, CDR1 is DFQATT and CDR2 is SNEGSKA (reference sequence). The CDR3 extends over 16 amino acids. The CDR3 loop is CSASFPRSGMPVWQFF. Written as DNA, the CDR3 is TGCAGTGCTAGTTTCCCCAGGAGCGGGATGCCCGTTTGGCAGTTCTTC.

Only a few counts were recorded for this clonotype. The V call is TRBV15, the J call TRBJ2-3; possible D gene TRBD1, 5 bases. The V gene lost 0 bases and the J gene lost 2 bases, with 12 bases spanning the gap. Germline CDR1 LNHNV, CDR2 YYDKDF (reference sequence). The CDR3 contains 16 residues. The CDR3 DNA follows: TGTGCCACCAGCAGAGAAGGACACTCCGACACAGATACGCAGTATTTT. This sequence encodes CATSREGHSDTDTQYF.

The chain carries TRBV10-3 and TRBJ1-1; the D gene is possibly TRBD1 (6 bases). This CDR3 spans 15 amino acids. V was clipped by 5 bases and J by 6 bases, with 19 bases between them. Germline CDR1 ENHRY, CDR2 SYGVKD. The CDR3 loop reads CAISSSRQVIPEAFF. DNA for the CDR3: TGTGCCATCAGTTCCTCTCGACAGGTTATCCCTGAAGCTTTCTTT.

This clonotype was recorded a few times. V and J are TRBV19 and TRBJ2-7, with 7 bases aligning to TRBD1. The CDR3 is 14 amino acids. Trimming cost V 5 bases and J 3 bases; bases outside gene matches: 7. Germline lookup yields CDR1 LNHDA and CDR2 SQIVND (reference sequence). The CDR3 sequence: CASSSPGQNYEQYF. DNA for the CDR3: TGTGCCAGTAGTTCACCGGGACAGAACTACGAGCAGTACTTC.

CDR3 bases: TGCGCCAGCAGCCTCTACGACGGAGACAATGAGCAGTTCTTC. Its protein product is CASSLYDGDNEQFF. V gene TRBV5-1 combines with J gene TRBJ2-1, with D uncertain. Germline CDR1 and CDR2: SGHRS and YFSETQ. V was cut by 4 bases and J by 5 bases, with 13 bases left in between. This CDR3 is built from 14 residues.

The chain joins TRBV29-1 to TRBJ2-5; 10 bases match TRBD2. The length of the CDR3 is 15 residues. Trimming cost V 4 bases and J 4 bases; bases outside gene matches: 9. From germline, CDR1 is SQVTM and CDR2 ANQGSEA. The CDR3 spells CSVGGRLAGVETQYF. In DNA, the CDR3 is TGCAGCGTTGGGGGTAGGCTAGCGGGAGTAGAGACCCAGTACTTC.

This CDR3 reads CAWGDRGAKNIQYF. The CDR3 nucleotides are TGTGCCTGGGGTGACAGGGGCGCCAAAAACATTCAGTACTTC. The chain links TRBV30 to TRBJ2-4, with 8 positions matching TRBD1. V lost 5 bases and J lost 1; bases outside the gene matches: 4. The CDR3 consists of 14 residues. The V gene's germline CDR1 is GTSNPN and CDR2 SVGIG (reference sequence).

This rearrangement joins TRBV6-6 to TRBJ2-1, with D uncertain. The CDR3 contains 13 residues. V lost 0 bases to trimming and J lost 3 bases, with 3 bases between them. The germline gives CDR1 MNHNY, CDR2 SVGAGI (reference sequence). The CDR3 DNA reads TGTGCCAGCAGTTACTCGAACTACAATGAGCAGTTCTTC. It codes for CASSYSNYNEQFF.

The chain combines TRBV6-6 with TRBJ1-4, with 7 bases fitting TRBD1. Trimming removed 9 bases from V and 10 bases from J; junction bases left unmatched: 8. The CDR3 extends over 12 amino acids. Germline loops: CDR1 MNHNY, CDR2 SVGAGI (reference sequence). The CDR3 is CASGQGVGKLFF. In nucleotides, the CDR3 is TGTGCCAGTGGCCAGGGGGTGGGAAAACTGTTTTTT.

The chain combines TRBV20-1 with TRBJ2-5; D unresolved. This CDR3 region has 13 residues. Deletions cut 2 bases from V and 1 base from J, with 8 bases between. The V gene's germline CDR1 is DFQATT and CDR2 SNEGSKA (reference sequence). CDR3 sequence reads: CSARSGGQETQYF. CDR3 bases: TGCAGTGCTAGAAGTGGCGGCCAAGAGACCCAGTACTTC.

The chain links TRBV6-2 or TRBV6-3 to TRBJ2-1; 8 nucleotides line up with TRBD2. The CDR3 length is 14 residues. Per the germline V gene, CDR1 is MNHEY and CDR2 is SVGEGT. The V and J ends lost 5 bases and 4 bases, in that order; junction bases with no gene match: 4. The CDR3 loop reads CASSVAGPYNEQFF. Here the CDR3 DNA reads TGTGCCAGCAGTGTAGCGGGACCGTACAATGAGCAGTTCTTC.

The chain employs TRBV19 and TRBJ2-3; 9 positions match TRBD2. Unmatched junction bases numbered 5, after V lost 5 bases and J lost 2 bases. Germline values: CDR1 LNHDA, CDR2 SQIVND (reference sequence). CDR3 length: 15 residues. The CDR3 is CASSRLAESTDTQYF. CDR3 DNA: TGTGCCAGTAGTCGACTAGCGGAATCCACAGATACGCAGTATTTT.

This chain uses TRBV7-2 with TRBJ2-7; 10 bases are a match to TRBD2. After removal of 2 bases from V and 4 bases from J, the junction contained 11 bases not matched to a gene. CDR1 and CDR2 from the germline V gene are SGHTA and FQGNSA. This CDR3 spans 17 amino acids. CDR3 DNA sequence: TGTGCCAGCAGCTTAACGAAGCGGGAGGGGGCAGTTTACGAGCAGTACTTC. Translating gives CASSLTKREGAVYEQYF.

This clonotype was seen a few times. V is TRBV29-1 and J is TRBJ1-2; D is perhaps TRBD1 (5 bases). The V end was cut by 7 bases, the J end by 6 bases, with 12 bases between. CDR1 is SQVTM and CDR2 is ANQGSEA in the germline V gene. The CDR3 spans 11 residues. Written as DNA, the CDR3 is TGCAGCGCCTCCGGGACCCATGGCTACACCTTC. It specifies CSASGTHGYTF.

This clonotype was observed many times. The V gene is TRBV30, the J gene TRBJ2-7; D is undetermined. Germline CDR1 GTSNPN, CDR2 SVGIG (reference sequence). V lost 3 bases and J lost 5, with 17 bases in between. The CDR3 has 14 amino acids. The CDR3 loop is CAWSSREGIDEQYF. The CDR3 nucleotides are TGTGCCTGGAGCTCGCGAGAAGGGATCGACGAGCAGTACTTC.

V and J are TRBV7-8 and TRBJ2-3; tentative D call: TRBD2 (6 bases). V was shortened by 5 bases and J by 2 bases, with 11 bases between the two germline ends. Per germline, CDR1 SGHVS and CDR2 FQNEAQ. This CDR3 comprises 14 residues. CDR3 sequence reads: CASSLTLATDTQYF. The DNA of the CDR3 is TGTGCCAGCAGCCTGACACTAGCCACAGATACGCAGTATTTT.

The chain carries TRBV28 and TRBJ2-5, with 8 bases aligning to TRBD1. V shed 3 bases, J shed 2 bases, and the junction held 8 bases outside the gene matches. Germline V gene data show CDR1 as MDHEN and CDR2 as SYDVKM. The CDR3 spans 16 residues. DNA for the CDR3: TGTGCCAGCAGTTTGGTTGGGACAGGCCGACAAGAGACCCAGTACTTC. Translated: CASSLVGTGRQETQYF.

A few counts support this clonotype. The V and J genes are TRBV20-1 and TRBJ2-5; D may be TRBD1 (5 bases). CDR1 and CDR2 (germline): DFQATT, SNEGSKA (reference sequence). CDR3 length: 14 amino acids. V was clipped by 1 base and J by 2 bases, with 11 bases between them. The CDR3 sequence: CSARVPGLQETQYF. In DNA form, the CDR3 reads TGCAGTGCTAGAGTCCCAGGGCTACAAGAGACCCAGTACTTC.

The gene calls are TRBV7-2 and TRBJ2-7, with a weak D call TRBD2 (6 bases). V lost 5 bases and J 6 bases, leaving 17 bases between the germline ends. Germline CDR1 and CDR2: SGHTA and FQGNSA. The CDR3 runs 14 residues. The CDR3 sequence is CASSPGLPRAEQYF. The CDR3 DNA reads TGTGCCAGCAGCCCCGGACTACCCCGGGCCGAGCAGTACTTC.

The chain carries TRBV12-5 and TRBJ1-3, with D tentatively TRBD1 (5 bases). This CDR3 is built from 15 residues. V gave up 5 bases and J gave up 2 bases, with 13 bases separating them. The germline gives CDR1 LGHNT, CDR2 FRNRAP. The CDR3 DNA follows: TGTGCTAGTGGTGGCGGGACGGAGACTGGAAACACCATATATTTT. It translates to CASGGGTETGNTIYF.